This TCR beta chain was obtained from a study of blood T cell repertoires in COVID-19. Germline CDR1 reads SNHLY; CDR2 reads FYNNEI. The CDR3 runs to 16 residues. V dropped 4 bases and J dropped 2; count of bases not matched to a gene: 5. The assay was immunoSEQ multiplex PCR, and TCRdb's table has in-frame clones only and misses some. The sample gives 300,000 to 350,000 clones, roughly 87% of which show up once; approximately 9.4% is in the top ten. Seattle patients were enrolled while actively infected and followed longitudinally. The TCR was taken from a man aged 25-45 years with COVID-19, enrolled during active disease. V usage is TRBV2 and J usage is TRBJ1-5, with 10 nucleotides matching TRBD1. Specimen: peripheral blood. The DNA of the CDR3 is TGTGCCAGCAGTGGGACAGGGGGTCGGGGCAATCAGCCCCAGCATTTT. Its translation: CASSGTGGRGNQPQHF.